One and the same sample provided the 13 T cell receptor beta chains below, sequenced in a study of T-cell reconstitution after alpha-beta-depleted transplantation in children. The authors prepared the TCRbeta library with unique molecular identifiers. TCRdb reprocessed the PCR reads with MiXCR, giving one entry per CDR3 protein. In the table there are around 100,000 distinct CDR3 sequences, 6% to 9% of which are singletons. Sequencing was performed on PBMCs, taken before TCRalphabeta/CD19-depleted stem cell transplant. The receptors derive from a boy between 2 and 10 years old with acute lymphoblastic leukemia, due to receive a stem cell transplant.

This clonotype showed up many times. The chain combines TRBV11-1 with TRBJ2-7, with 8 bases aligning to TRBD2. The germline CDR1 and CDR2 sequences are SGHAT and FQDESV (reference sequence). The length of the CDR3 is 16 residues. With V trimmed by 0 bases and J by 3 bases, 7 bases remained unmatched. The CDR3: CASSLARASGYYEQYF. The CDR3 nucleotides read TGTGCCAGCAGCTTAGCGCGTGCTAGCGGGTACTACGAGCAGTACTTC.

This clonotype was recorded a few times. The chain combines TRBV5-1 with TRBJ2-2; 7 nucleotides agree with TRBD1. The V gene end was trimmed by 1 base and the J gene end by 6 bases; junction bases not matched to a gene: 9. The CDR3 consists of 16 residues. CDR1 and CDR2 (germline): SGHRS, YFSETQ. The CDR3: CASSLSPPQGAGELFF. The DNA for the CDR3 is TGCGCCAGCAGCTTGTCCCCCCCCCAGGGGGCCGGGGAGCTGTTTTTT.

This clonotype showed up just a few times. This chain links TRBV12-3 or TRBV12-4 with TRBJ1-2, with D possibly being TRBD1 (6 bases). CDR3 length: 13 residues. V shed 6 bases and J shed 8 bases, with 16 bases lying between them. The CDR3 nucleotides read TGTGCCAGCAGCTCGACAGGTTTGAGGGGCTACACCTTC. It yields the protein CASSSTGLRGYTF.

This clonotype was detected many times. CDR3 amino acids: CASSPQRGSADTQYF. The CDR3 region has the DNA TGTGCCAGCAGCCCCCAGCGGGGTTCCGCAGATACGCAGTATTTT. The gene calls are TRBV7-2 and TRBJ2-3, with TRBD2 matching 7 bases. The germline CDR1 and CDR2 sequences are SGHTA and FQGNSA. Unmatched junction bases numbered 9, after V lost 5 bases and J lost 4 bases. This CDR3 comprises 15 residues. Full variable domain (remainder filled in from reference TRBV7-2 and TRBJ2-3): GAGVSQSPSNKVTEKGKDVELRCDPISGHTALYWYRQSLGQGLEFLIYFQGNSAPDKSGLPSDRFSAERTGGSVSTLTIQRTQQEDSAVYLCASSPQRGSADTQYFGPGTRLTVL.

Points on this clonotype: A much larger clone differs from this one at a single base, so this may be a read error. The chain joins TRBV7-3 to TRBJ2-1, with 8 bases fitting TRBD2. The V gene's germline CDR1 is SGHTA and CDR2 FQGTGA. This CDR3 has 14 residues. V dropped 1 base and J dropped 10; count of bases not matched to a gene: 6. CDR3 nucleotide sequence: TGTGCCAGCAGCTTAAGGAATGGCGGGGGGGAGCAGTTCTTC. As protein: CASSLRNGGGEQFF.

Many counts were recorded for this clonotype. The chain combines TRBV4-3 with TRBJ2-1; D remains ambiguous. This CDR3 has 14 amino acids. V was clipped by 0 bases and J by 4 bases, with 7 bases between them. The germline V gene has CDR1 LGHNA and CDR2 YSLEER. CDR3 protein: CASSQDIPYNEQFF. In DNA, the CDR3 is TGCGCCAGCAGCCAAGATATACCATACAATGAGCAGTTCTTC.

Sample share makes this clonotype medium-sized. V and J are TRBV7-2 and TRBJ2-6, with D unresolved. Per germline, CDR1 SGHTA and CDR2 FQGNSA. The CDR3 totals 16 residues. Trimming removed 5 bases from V and 1 base from J, with 12 bases in between. This CDR3 is CASSTPLVSGANVLTF. Here the CDR3 DNA reads TGTGCCAGCAGCACACCACTGGTTTCTGGGGCCAACGTCCTGACTTTC.

The rearrangement joins TRBV20-1 to TRBJ2-7; a weak D match, TRBD1 (5 bases). From germline, CDR1 is DFQATT and CDR2 SNEGSKA (reference sequence). The CDR3 runs to 13 residues. The V gene lost 3 bases and the J gene lost 5 bases, with 14 bases spanning the gap. This CDR3 reads CSASGQGGNEQYF. CDR3 nucleotides: TGCAGTGCTAGCGGCCAGGGTGGTAACGAGCAGTACTTC.

This clonotype was seen ten or more times. This chain connects TRBV9 to TRBJ2-1; possibly TRBD2 for D (6 bases). The V end lost 3 bases, the J end lost 1 base, and 11 bases lay between the germline ends. Per the germline V gene, CDR1 is SGDLS and CDR2 is YYNGEE. There are 15 residues in the CDR3. CDR3 sequence: CASSASSESYNEQFF. DNA for the CDR3: TGTGCCAGCAGCGCCTCTAGCGAGTCCTACAATGAGCAGTTCTTC. The full variable domain, with the rest looked up from reference TRBV9 and TRBJ2-1, is DSGVTQTPKHLITATGQRVTLRCSPRSGDLSVYWYQQSLDQGLQFLIQYYNGEERAKGNILERFSAQQFPDLHSELNLSSLELGDSALYFCASSASSESYNEQFFGPGTRLTVL.

This clonotype was found many times. J is TRBJ2-7 and V is TRBV7-9, with D perhaps TRBD1 or TRBD2 (6 bases each). V lost 5 bases and J 6 bases, leaving 17 bases between the germline ends. Looked up from germline, CDR1 is SEHNR and CDR2 is FQNEAQ (reference sequence). CDR3 size: 14 residues. The DNA for the CDR3 is TGTGCCAGCAGCCCGACGGCAGGGGAGGTCGAGCAGTACTTC. The encoded protein is CASSPTAGEVEQYF.

This clonotype has a count of ten or more. This chain joins TRBV2 and TRBJ2-1; D perhaps matches TRBD2 (5 bases). The germline gives CDR1 SNHLY, CDR2 FYNNEI. V lost 3 bases and J 9 bases, leaving 12 bases between the germline ends. The length of the CDR3 is 13 residues. The CDR3 DNA is TGTGCCAGCAGTGATACCCTCGCGGGTGAGCAGTTCTTC. Protein sequence: CASSDTLAGEQFF.

This clonotype came up many times. The V gene is TRBV28, the J gene TRBJ1-1; D gene unclear. Trimming pared 1 base from V and 0 bases from J, leaving 6 bases between. The germline gives CDR1 MDHEN, CDR2 SYDVKM. This CDR3 has 14 amino acids. The DNA of the CDR3 is TGTGCCAGCAGTTTATCAGCCATGAACACTGAAGCTTTCTTT. Translated: CASSLSAMNTEAFF.

This clonotype was picked up a small number of times. V and J are TRBV11-2 and TRBJ2-3, with 8 bases that match TRBD2. Germline lookup yields CDR1 SGHAT and CDR2 FQNNGV. This CDR3 contains 15 residues. V shed 4 bases, J shed 3 bases, and the junction held 6 bases outside the gene matches. The CDR3 protein is CASSSGGAKTDTQYF. The CDR3 bases are TGTGCCAGCAGCTCCGGGGGGGCGAAAACAGATACGCAGTATTTT. Filled out from reference TRBV11-2 and TRBJ2-3, the complete variable domain reads EAGVAQSPRYKIIEKRQSVAFWCNPISGHATLYWYQQILGQGPKLLIQFQNNGVVDDSQLPKDRFSAERLKGVDSTLKIQPAKLEDSAVYLCASSSGGAKTDTQYFGPGTRLTVL.